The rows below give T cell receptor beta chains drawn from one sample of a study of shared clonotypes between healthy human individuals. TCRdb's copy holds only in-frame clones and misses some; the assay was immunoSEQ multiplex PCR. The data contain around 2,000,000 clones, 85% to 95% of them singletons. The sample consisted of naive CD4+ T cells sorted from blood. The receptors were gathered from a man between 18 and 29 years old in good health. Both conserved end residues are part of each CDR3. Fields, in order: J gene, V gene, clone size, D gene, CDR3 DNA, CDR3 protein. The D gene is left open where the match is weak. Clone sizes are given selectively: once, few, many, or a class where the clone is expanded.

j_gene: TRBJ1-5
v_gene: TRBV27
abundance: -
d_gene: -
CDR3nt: TGTGCCAGCAGTTTAAATGGACAGCTAAGCAATCAGCCCCAGCATTTT
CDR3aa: CASSLNGQLSNQPQHF

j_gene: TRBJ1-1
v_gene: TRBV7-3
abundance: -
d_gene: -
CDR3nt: TGTGCCAGCAGCTTTGACACCGGGGGCACTGAAGCTTTCTTT
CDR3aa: CASSFDTGGTEAFF

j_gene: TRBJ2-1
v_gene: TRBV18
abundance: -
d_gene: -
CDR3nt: TGTGCCAGCTCACAGGGGTTCGGGGGAGAGGGACCAAATGAGCAGTTCTTC
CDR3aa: CASSQGFGGEGPNEQFF

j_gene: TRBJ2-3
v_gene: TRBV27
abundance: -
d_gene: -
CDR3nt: TGTGCCAGCAGTGCCCTCACAGATACGCAGTATTTT
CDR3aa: CASSALTDTQYF

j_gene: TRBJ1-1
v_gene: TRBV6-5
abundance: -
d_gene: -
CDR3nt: TGTGCCAGCAGTTACTCGTGGGGGGTTCTAAACACTGAAGCTTTCTTT
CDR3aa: CASSYSWGVLNTEAFF

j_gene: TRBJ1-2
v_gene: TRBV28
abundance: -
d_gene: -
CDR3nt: TGTGCCAGCAGTTTATCGGCCAGGGGTAACTATGGCTACACCTTC
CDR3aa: CASSLSARGNYGYTF

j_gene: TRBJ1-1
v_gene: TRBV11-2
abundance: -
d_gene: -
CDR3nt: TGTGCCAGCAGCTTAGGGGGAAGGCGCACTGAAGCTTTCTTT
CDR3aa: CASSLGGRRTEAFF

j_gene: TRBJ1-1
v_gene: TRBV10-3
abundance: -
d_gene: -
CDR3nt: TGTGCCATCAGCCCATTGAACACTGAAGCTTTCTTT
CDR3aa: CAISPLNTEAFF

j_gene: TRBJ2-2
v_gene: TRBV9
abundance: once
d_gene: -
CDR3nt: TGTGCCAGCAGCCCTGAGGGGAGCACCGGGGAGCTGTTTTTT
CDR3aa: CASSPEGSTGELFF

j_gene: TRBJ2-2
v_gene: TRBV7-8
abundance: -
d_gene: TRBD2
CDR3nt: TGTGCCAGCAACCCACTAGCGGGCTTGAACACCGGGGAGCTGTTTTTT
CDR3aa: CASNPLAGLNTGELFF

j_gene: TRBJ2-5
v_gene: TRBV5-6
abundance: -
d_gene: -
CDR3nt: TGTGCCAGCAGCTTCTTACAGGGAGGGCCTGAGACCCAGTACTTC
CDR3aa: CASSFLQGGPETQYF